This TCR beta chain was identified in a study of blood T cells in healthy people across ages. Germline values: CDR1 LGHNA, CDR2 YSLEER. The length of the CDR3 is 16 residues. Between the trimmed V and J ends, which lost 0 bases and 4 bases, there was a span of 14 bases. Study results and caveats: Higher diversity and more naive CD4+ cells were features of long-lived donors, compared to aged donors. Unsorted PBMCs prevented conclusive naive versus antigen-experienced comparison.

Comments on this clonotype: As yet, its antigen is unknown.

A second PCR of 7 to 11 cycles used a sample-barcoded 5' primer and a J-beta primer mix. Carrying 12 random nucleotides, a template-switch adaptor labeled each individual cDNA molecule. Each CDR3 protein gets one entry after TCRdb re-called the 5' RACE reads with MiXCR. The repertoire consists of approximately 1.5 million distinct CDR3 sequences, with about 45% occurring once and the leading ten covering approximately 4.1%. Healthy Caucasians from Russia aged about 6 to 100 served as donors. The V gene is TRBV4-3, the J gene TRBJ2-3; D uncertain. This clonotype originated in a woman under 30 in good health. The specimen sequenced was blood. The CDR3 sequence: CASSQEVAWVADTQYF. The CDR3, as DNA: TGCGCCAGCAGCCAAGAGGTGGCATGGGTGGCAGATACGCAGTATTTT.